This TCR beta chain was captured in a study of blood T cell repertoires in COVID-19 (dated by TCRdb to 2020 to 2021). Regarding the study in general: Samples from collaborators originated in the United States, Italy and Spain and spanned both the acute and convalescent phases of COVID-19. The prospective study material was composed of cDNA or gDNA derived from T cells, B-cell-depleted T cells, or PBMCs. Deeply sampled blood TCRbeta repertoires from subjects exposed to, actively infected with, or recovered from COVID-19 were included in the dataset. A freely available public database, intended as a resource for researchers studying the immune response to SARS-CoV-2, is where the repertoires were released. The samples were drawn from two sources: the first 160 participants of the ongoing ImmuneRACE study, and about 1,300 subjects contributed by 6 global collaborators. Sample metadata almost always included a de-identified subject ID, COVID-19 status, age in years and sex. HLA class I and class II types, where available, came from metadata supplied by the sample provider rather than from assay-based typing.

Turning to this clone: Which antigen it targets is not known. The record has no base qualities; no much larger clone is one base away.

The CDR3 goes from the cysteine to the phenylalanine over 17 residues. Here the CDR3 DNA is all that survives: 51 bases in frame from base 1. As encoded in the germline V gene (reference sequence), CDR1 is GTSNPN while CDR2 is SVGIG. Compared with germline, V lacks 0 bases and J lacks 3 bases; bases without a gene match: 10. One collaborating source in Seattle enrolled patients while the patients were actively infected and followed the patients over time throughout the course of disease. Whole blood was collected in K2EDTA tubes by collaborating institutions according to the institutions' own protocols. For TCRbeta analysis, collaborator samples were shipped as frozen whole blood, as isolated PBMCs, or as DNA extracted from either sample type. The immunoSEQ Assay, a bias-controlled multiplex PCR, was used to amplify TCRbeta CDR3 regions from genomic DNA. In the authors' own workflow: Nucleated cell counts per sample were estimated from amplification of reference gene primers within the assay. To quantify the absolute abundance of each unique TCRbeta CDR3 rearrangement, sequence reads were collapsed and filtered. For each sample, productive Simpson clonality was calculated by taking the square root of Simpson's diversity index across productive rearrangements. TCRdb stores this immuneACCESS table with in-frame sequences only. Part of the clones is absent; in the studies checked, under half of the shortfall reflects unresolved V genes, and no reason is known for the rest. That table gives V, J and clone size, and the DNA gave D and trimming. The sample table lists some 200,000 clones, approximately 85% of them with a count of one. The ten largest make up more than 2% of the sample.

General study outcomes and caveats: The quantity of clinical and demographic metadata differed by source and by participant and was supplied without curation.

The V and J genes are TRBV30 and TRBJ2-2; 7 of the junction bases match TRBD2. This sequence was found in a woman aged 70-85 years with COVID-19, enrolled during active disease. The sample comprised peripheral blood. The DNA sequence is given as TGTGCCTGGAGTGTACCCCGGAGCGGGAAGTACACCGGGGAGCTGTTTTTT. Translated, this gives CAWSVPRSGKYTGELFF.